This T cell receptor (beta chain) was recorded in a study of OX40 agonist ivuxolimab in advanced cancers. Study details: Patients were treated with intravenous ivuxolimab, dosed at 0.01 to 10 mg/kg and infused every 2 weeks. Patients assigned to dose escalation were diagnosed with hepatocellular carcinoma, melanoma, renal cell or head and neck cancer. Eligibility rules accepted prior anti-PD-1, anti-PD-L1 or anti-CTLA-4 therapy, and around 43% had some.

Profiling relied on immunoSEQ multiplex PCR, and the TCRdb table lists in-frame clones only, not all of them. The data contain 65,000 to 80,000 clones, roughly 86% of them seen just once; the ten biggest clones take up just over 0.75%. The CDR3 extends over 16 amino acids. With 4 bases removed from V and 2 bases from J, the gap between germline ends came to 17 bases. Germline lookup yields CDR1 SGHTA and CDR2 FQGNSA. Source: CD4+ or CD8+ T cells sorted from blood, taken in a trial of the OX40 agonist ivuxolimab. The clonotype comes from an adult with an advanced solid tumor such as melanoma, head and neck, liver or kidney cancer. The chain couples TRBV7-2 to TRBJ1-2; perhaps TRBD1 as D (6 bases). In DNA form, the CDR3 reads TGTGCCAGCAGCTCTTCGTCGACAGGAACCAACTATGGCTACACCTTC. It specifies CASSSSSTGTNYGYTF.